This T cell receptor beta chain appears in the sequencing data of a study of shared clonotypes between healthy human individuals. Trimming shortened V by 5 bases and J by 6 bases, and 7 bases separated the two germline ends. The CDR3 is 12 amino acids. Germline CDR1 is SGHTA and CDR2 is FQGTGA. Under the authors' procedure: As immunoSEQ supplied junction-only sequences (without quality scores), filtering differed. Sequencing used immunoSEQ multiplex PCR; TCRdb keeps in-frame clones, though not all of them. That table furnishes V, J and clone size, whereas the DNA furnished D and trimming. The data contain 2 million to 2.5 million clones, roughly 93% of them singletons.

Specimen: naive CD4+ T cells from PBMCs. This sample's subset: CD45RA+ positively selected. The receptor comes from a man younger than 30 in good health. Some clones in this sample may be carry-over from other donors' samples. The genes are TRBV7-3 and TRBJ2-2; no clear D. CDR3 sequence reads: CASSHSPGELFF. The CDR3, as DNA: TGTGCCAGCAGCCACTCCCCCGGGGAGCTGTTTTTT.